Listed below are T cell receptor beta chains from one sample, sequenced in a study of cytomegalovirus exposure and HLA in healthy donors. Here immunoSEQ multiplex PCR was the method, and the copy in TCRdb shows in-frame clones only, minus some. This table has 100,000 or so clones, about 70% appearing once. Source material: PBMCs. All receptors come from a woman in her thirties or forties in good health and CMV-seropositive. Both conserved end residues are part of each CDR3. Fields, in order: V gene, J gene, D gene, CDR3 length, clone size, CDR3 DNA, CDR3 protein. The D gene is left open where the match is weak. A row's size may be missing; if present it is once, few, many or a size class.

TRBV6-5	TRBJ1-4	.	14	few	TGTGCCAGCAGTTTTGCCGGGAGTGGGGAAAAACTGTTTTTT	CASSFAGSGEKLFF
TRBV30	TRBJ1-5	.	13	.	TGTGCCTGGACTCGGGATAGCAATCAGCCCCAGCATTTT	CAWTRDSNQPQHF
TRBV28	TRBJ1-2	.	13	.	TGTGCCAGCAGTCCCGTGGGGGGTAAGGGCTACACCTTC	CASSPVGGKGYTF
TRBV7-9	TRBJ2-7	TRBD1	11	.	TGTGCCAGCGGGACAGCGCTCGAGCAGTACTTC	CASGTALEQYF
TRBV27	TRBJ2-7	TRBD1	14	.	TGTGCCAGCAGAAACAGGGGGCGGATCTACGAGCAGTACTTC	CASRNRGRIYEQYF
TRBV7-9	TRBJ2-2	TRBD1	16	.	TGTGCCAGCAGCTTAGAAGGGGGCGCCCAAACCGGGGAGCTGTTTTTT	CASSLEGGAQTGELFF
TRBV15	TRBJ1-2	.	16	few	TGTGCCACCAGCCCAAGCAACAGGGAAGCTTACTATGGCTACACCTTC	CATSPSNREAYYGYTF
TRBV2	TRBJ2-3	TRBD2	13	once	TGTGCCAGCAGCGGGACTAGCGGGGGGTCCCCGGATTTT	CASSGTSGGSPDF
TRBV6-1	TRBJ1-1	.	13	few	TGTGCCAGCAGCTCCGGGGTCGGGTATGAAGCTTTCTTT	CASSSGVGYEAFF
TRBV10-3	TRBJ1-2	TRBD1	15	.	TGTGCCATCAGATCCGGTCTACAGGGGGAATATGGCTACACCTTC	CAIRSGLQGEYGYTF
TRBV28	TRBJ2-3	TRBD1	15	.	TGTGCCAGCAGTTTAGTGGGACAGATCACAGATACGCAGTATTTT	CASSLVGQITDTQYF
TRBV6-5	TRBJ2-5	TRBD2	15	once	TGTGCCACCGAGTTGACTAGCGGGAGGCAAGAGACCCAGTACTTC	CATELTSGRQETQYF
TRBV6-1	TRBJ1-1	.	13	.	TGTGCCTCCCGCGCGCAGGGTTACACTGAAGCTTTCTTT	CASRAQGYTEAFF
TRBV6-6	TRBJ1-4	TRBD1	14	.	TGTGCCAGCAGTCGACAGGGCGGGGATGAAAAACTGTTTTTT	CASSRQGGDEKLFF
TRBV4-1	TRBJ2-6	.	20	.	TGCGCCAGCAGCCTTCGTCGGGGGGGGACAGGGTGGTCTGGGGCCAACGTCCTGACTTTC	CASSLRRGGTGWSGANVLTF
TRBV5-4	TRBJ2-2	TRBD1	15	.	TGTGCCAGCAGCTCCGGGACAGTTTTGACCGGGGAGCTGTTTTTT	CASSSGTVLTGELFF
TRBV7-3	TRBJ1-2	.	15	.	TGTGCCAGCAGCTTAAAGGGCGGGAACGCCTATGGCTACACCTTC	CASSLKGGNAYGYTF
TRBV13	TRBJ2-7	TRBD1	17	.	TGTGCCAGCAGCTTAGCCTGGAGGGACAGGGGGAATTACGAGCAGTACTTC	CASSLAWRDRGNYEQYF
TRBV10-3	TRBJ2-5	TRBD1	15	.	TGTGCCATCAGTGGGGACAGGGTAACGGGTGAGACCCAGTACTTC	CAISGDRVTGETQYF
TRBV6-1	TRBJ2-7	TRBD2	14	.	TGTGCCACGACCAGACTAGCGGGTATCTACGAGCAGTACTTC	CATTRLAGIYEQYF
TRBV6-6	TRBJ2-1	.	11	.	TGTGCCAGCAGCGTAACGGATGAGCAGTTCTTC	CASSVTDEQFF
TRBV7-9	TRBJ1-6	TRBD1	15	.	TGTGCCAGCAGCTCTCTCGACAGGGGTAATTCACCCCTCCACTTT	CASSSLDRGNSPLHF
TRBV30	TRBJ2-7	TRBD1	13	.	TGTGCCTGGAGTGCAGGGGGCGGATACGAGCAGTACTTC	CAWSAGGGYEQYF
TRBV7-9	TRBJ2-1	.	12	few	TGTGCCAGCGGTCACAATAACAATGAGCAGTTCTTC	CASGHNNNEQFF
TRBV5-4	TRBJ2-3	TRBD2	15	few	TGTGCCAGCAGCGAAACTAGCGGGGGAGGGAATACGCAGTATTTT	CASSETSGGGNTQYF
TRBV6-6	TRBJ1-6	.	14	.	TGTGCCAGCAGCGTACAGGCCGGGAGTTCACCCCTCCACTTT	CASSVQAGSSPLHF
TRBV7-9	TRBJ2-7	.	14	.	TGTGCCAGCCGTAGAGACGGCTCGGGTTACGAGCAGTACTTC	CASRRDGSGYEQYF
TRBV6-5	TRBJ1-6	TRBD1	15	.	TGTGCCAGCAGTACCCGACAGGGCGGGAATTCACCCCTCCACTTT	CASSTRQGGNSPLHF
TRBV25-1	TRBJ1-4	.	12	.	TGTGCCAGCAGTGAACAAGCCGAAAAACTGTTTTTT	CASSEQAEKLFF
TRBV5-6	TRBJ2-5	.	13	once	TGTGCCAGCACACGAGGAGGGGCCGAGACCCAGTACTTC	CASTRGGAETQYF